This T cell receptor (beta chain) was observed in a study of blood T cell repertoires in COVID-19. Study in general: Whether acute or convalescent, the COVID-19 samples came from the United States, Italy and Spain. PBMCs, B-cell-depleted T cells, or T cells provided the cDNA or gDNA that made up the material.

As handled by the study authors: Nucleated cell counts were estimated from reference gene primer amplification. Data came from immunoSEQ multiplex PCR; TCRdb stores just in-frame clones and leaves some out. V and J calls plus clone size are reproduced from that table; the DNA served to infer D and trimming. The sample consists of about 210,000 clones, about nine tenths of them appearing once. Per the germline V gene, CDR1 is MRHNA and CDR2 is SNTAGT. The length of the CDR3 is 17 residues. J lost 3 bases, V lost 8 bases, and 15 bases had no gene match. The chain combines TRBV6-4 with TRBJ2-4, with TRBD1 matching over 8 bases. Sequenced material: peripheral blood. The TCR comes from a man aged 40-49 years with acute or convalescent COVID-19. The chain's CDR3 is CASRGQDHAQDKNIQYF. CDR3 coding DNA: TGTGCCAGCCGGGGACAGGACCATGCTCAAGACAAAAACATTCAGTACTTC.